The T cell receptor beta chain described here comes from a study of spatial heterogeneity in lung cancer. Across the study: Alpha-chain sequences were detected in numbers that were consistently lower than beta-chain sequences.

The sample's time point: sample taken at primary tumor resection. Donation came from around 72 patients with untreated early-stage non-small cell lung cancer. Without sorting, whole RNA was sequenced from tumor, nontumor lung or frozen PBMC. In this sample, this clonotype turned up many times. All TCR cDNA molecules were individually tagged with a unique molecular identifier. TCRdb redid the calling of the 5' RACE reads with MiXCR, one entry per CDR3 protein. This sample has tens of thousands of distinct CDR3 sequences, with 3% to 3.5% found just once. The CDR3 is 13 amino acids. Trimming shortened V by 6 bases and J by 13 bases, and 19 bases separated the two germline ends. Germline V gives CDR1 MDHEN, CDR2 SYDVKM.

The sequence came from a male donor with early-stage non-small cell lung cancer. Sequenced here: normal lung tissue next to the tumor, sampled at surgery. The chain joins TRBV28 to TRBJ2-1; D perhaps matches TRBD2 (5 bases). CDR3 loop: CASRIDDTGIQFF. CDR3 DNA: TGTGCCAGCAGAATCGACGACACGGGGATCCAGTTCTTC.